These T cell receptor beta chains were read from a single sample in a study of beta chain features in type 1 diabetes. Profiled with immunoSEQ multiplex PCR; TCRdb holds only in-frame clones, not every one. The top ten clones hold over 0.04% of a sample with around 500,000 clones, over 10% of them seen once. The specimen was naive CD4+ T cells from blood. The receptors here all came from a woman younger than 30 in good health. Both conserved end residues are part of each CDR3. The order of the fields is clone size, D gene, J gene, V gene, CDR3 DNA, CDR3 protein. A D gene is named only where the DNA matches it firmly. Expanded clones get a size class; other rows say once, few or many, or leave the size out.

size: few; D: .; J: TRBJ2-2; V: TRBV5-1; DNA: TGCGCCAGCAACAAGAACACCGGGGAGCTGTTTTTT; CDR3: CASNKNTGELFF
size: .; D: .; J: TRBJ2-3; V: TRBV18; DNA: TGTGCCAGCTCACCGCTATCGATTACAGATACGCAGTATTTT; CDR3: CASSPLSITDTQYF
size: .; D: .; J: TRBJ2-3; V: TRBV18; DNA: TGTGCCAGCTCCGGGACTGTCACAGATACGCAGTATTTT; CDR3: CASSGTVTDTQYF
size: .; D: .; J: TRBJ1-4; V: TRBV29-1; DNA: TGCAGCGTCCGGGACGAAAGGCTGTTTTTT; CDR3: CSVRDERLFF
size: .; D: .; J: TRBJ1-2; V: TRBV14; DNA: TGTGCCAGCAGCCAAGACAGGCTCTATGGCTACACCTTC; CDR3: CASSQDRLYGYTF
size: .; D: .; J: TRBJ2-1; V: TRBV7-3; DNA: TGTGCCAGCAGCTTTATCGAGGAGAGTGAGCAGTTCTTC; CDR3: CASSFIEESEQFF
size: .; D: TRBD1; J: TRBJ1-2; V: TRBV29-1; DNA: TGCAGCGTTGAAGATCGGACAGGGGGCAGTGGCTACACCTTC; CDR3: CSVEDRTGGSGYTF
size: .; D: .; J: TRBJ2-1; V: TRBV7-9; DNA: TGTGCCAGCAGCGTGGGAGCGGGTTCTTACAATGAGCAGTTCTTC; CDR3: CASSVGAGSYNEQFF
size: .; D: TRBD1; J: TRBJ1-4; V: TRBV4-1; DNA: TGCGCCAGCAGCCAATTACGGGACAGGCAACTGTTTTTT; CDR3: CASSQLRDRQLFF
size: few; D: TRBD1; J: TRBJ1-1; V: TRBV29-1; DNA: TGCAGCGTTGCTCCAGGGGGGACTGAAGCTTTCTTT; CDR3: CSVAPGGTEAFF
size: few; D: .; J: TRBJ2-7; V: TRBV30; DNA: TGTGCCTGGAGTGTAGGTTACGAGCAGTACTTC; CDR3: CAWSVGYEQYF
size: .; D: .; J: TRBJ2-5; V: TRBV7-2; DNA: TGTGCCAGCAGCTCTAGACTGGTAGGGGGAGAGACCCAGTACTTC; CDR3: CASSSRLVGGETQYF
size: few; D: .; J: TRBJ1-5; V: TRBV29-1; DNA: TGCAGCGTTGTATATAACAGCAATCAGCCCCAGCATTTT; CDR3: CSVVYNSNQPQHF
size: few; D: .; J: TRBJ1-4; V: TRBV10-3; DNA: TGTGCCACAAGGGACCAGCTAGAGAATGAAAAACTGTTTTTT; CDR3: CATRDQLENEKLFF
size: .; D: .; J: TRBJ2-1; V: TRBV18; DNA: TGTGCCAGCTCCCAGGTTTTGTGGGAGCAGGGTGAGCAGTTCTTC; CDR3: CASSQVLWEQGEQFF
size: few; D: .; J: TRBJ2-1; V: TRBV9; DNA: TGTGCCAGCAGCGTAGCTCCCGGGGGCCCGCCCTACAATGAGCAGTTCTTC; CDR3: CASSVAPGGPPYNEQFF
size: .; D: .; J: TRBJ2-3; V: TRBV5-1; DNA: TGCGCCAGCACCCAGGGTGCAGATACGCAGTATTTT; CDR3: CASTQGADTQYF
size: few; D: .; J: TRBJ2-3; V: TRBV11-3; DNA: TGTGCCAGCAGAAAGAGCACAGATACGCAGTATTTT; CDR3: CASRKSTDTQYF
size: few; D: .; J: TRBJ2-1; V: TRBV10-3; DNA: TGTGCCATCAGTGGACTAGATGAGCAGTTCTTC; CDR3: CAISGLDEQFF
size: .; D: .; J: TRBJ2-1; V: TRBV28; DNA: TGTGCCAGCAGTTTAAGGAACTCTTACAATGAGCAGTTCTTC; CDR3: CASSLRNSYNEQFF
size: few; D: .; J: TRBJ2-5; V: TRBV7-2; DNA: TGTGCCAGCAGCTTAGTTGGGCAAGAGACCCAGTACTTC; CDR3: CASSLVGQETQYF
size: few; D: TRBD1; J: TRBJ2-7; V: TRBV30; DNA: TGTGCCTGGAGGACAGGGTGGGAATCCTACGAGCAGTACTTC; CDR3: CAWRTGWESYEQYF
size: few; D: .; J: TRBJ2-5; V: TRBV18; DNA: TGTGCCAGCTCCGACCGGGAGACCCAGTACTTC; CDR3: CASSDRETQYF
size: .; D: .; J: TRBJ1-4; V: TRBV28; DNA: TGTGCCAGCCGGGATAATGAAAAACTGTTTTTT; CDR3: CASRDNEKLFF
size: .; D: .; J: TRBJ2-4; V: TRBV7-9; DNA: TGTGCCAGCAGCCCGGGGGAGAGAAAAAACATTCAGTACTTC; CDR3: CASSPGERKNIQYF
size: few; D: TRBD2; J: TRBJ2-3; V: TRBV19; DNA: TGTGCCAGTAGTAAGGCGGGAGTTAGAGATACGCAGTATTTT; CDR3: CASSKAGVRDTQYF
size: .; D: TRBD1; J: TRBJ2-1; V: TRBV15; DNA: TGTGCCACCAGCAGAGCCGCCGCACAGGGGTCGCCCTACAATGAGCAGTTCTTC; CDR3: CATSRAAAQGSPYNEQFF
size: .; D: .; J: TRBJ2-3; V: TRBV7-2; DNA: TGTGCCAGCAGCTCCAGGTCAGATACGCAGTATTTT; CDR3: CASSSRSDTQYF
size: once; D: .; J: TRBJ2-3; V: TRBV7-2; DNA: TGTGCCAGCAGCTCTATCAGGGGGAGCGGGGGCGCAGATACGCAGTATTTT; CDR3: CASSSIRGSGGADTQYF
size: .; D: TRBD1; J: TRBJ2-3; V: TRBV18; DNA: TGTGCCAGCTCACCATCCGGGACAGGCCGGAATACGCAGTATTTT; CDR3: CASSPSGTGRNTQYF
size: few; D: .; J: TRBJ1-2; V: TRBV19; DNA: TGTGCCAGTAGTGACGCTAACTATGGCTACACCTTC; CDR3: CASSDANYGYTF
size: .; D: .; J: TRBJ2-7; V: TRBV7-9; DNA: TGTGCCAGCAGCTTAGCGGCCCAGGGAATCAGCGAGCAGTACTTC; CDR3: CASSLAAQGISEQYF
size: .; D: .; J: TRBJ2-2; V: TRBV5-1; DNA: TGCGCCAGCAGCTTGGAACGGATCGCGAACACCGGGGAGCTGTTTTTT; CDR3: CASSLERIANTGELFF
size: .; D: .; J: TRBJ2-7; V: TRBV6-5; DNA: TGTGCCAGCAGTCCCTCGTGGGCCTCTAACGAGCAGTACTTC; CDR3: CASSPSWASNEQYF
size: few; D: .; J: TRBJ2-1; V: TRBV6-5; DNA: TGTGCCAGCAGTTACTCCTGGACCTCTCACAATGAGCAGTTCTTC; CDR3: CASSYSWTSHNEQFF
size: few; D: .; J: TRBJ2-7; V: TRBV10-3; DNA: TGTGCCAACGCCGAGGTGGACTACGAGCAGTACTTC; CDR3: CANAEVDYEQYF
size: few; D: .; J: TRBJ2-1; V: TRBV4-2; DNA: TGTGCCAGCAGCCAAGACGGGGCGGGTTACAATGAGCAGTTCTTC; CDR3: CASSQDGAGYNEQFF
size: few; D: .; J: TRBJ2-7; V: TRBV7-2; DNA: TGTGCCAGCAGCTTAGGGCGGGTCTACGAGCAGTACTTC; CDR3: CASSLGRVYEQYF
size: few; D: .; J: TRBJ1-6; V: TRBV5-4; DNA: TGTGCCAGCAGCTTGGGGAGACCTGAGTCCCTCCACTTT; CDR3: CASSLGRPESLHF
size: .; D: .; J: TRBJ2-7; V: TRBV19; DNA: TGTGCCAGTAGTTCTCGGGCGGTCCTCCGGAACGAGCAGTACTTC; CDR3: CASSSRAVLRNEQYF
size: few; D: .; J: TRBJ2-6; V: TRBV5-6; DNA: TGTGCCAGCAGTCGTCCGGGGGCCAACGTCCTGACTTTC; CDR3: CASSRPGANVLTF
size: .; D: .; J: TRBJ2-5; V: TRBV7-9; DNA: TGTGCCAGCAGCCCCAACGCGGGGCCCCAAGAGACCCAGTACTTC; CDR3: CASSPNAGPQETQYF
size: .; D: .; J: TRBJ1-6; V: TRBV5-4; DNA: TGTGCCAGCAGCTTGAGATTTAGCTCCTATAATTCACCCCTCCACTTT; CDR3: CASSLRFSSYNSPLHF
size: .; D: .; J: TRBJ2-2; V: TRBV7-2; DNA: TGTGCCAGCGCCATATACCGAGACACCGGGGAGCTGTTTTTT; CDR3: CASAIYRDTGELFF
size: few; D: .; J: TRBJ2-7; V: TRBV5-1; DNA: TGCGCCAGCAGCTTGCAAGGACCATACTACGAGCAGTACTTC; CDR3: CASSLQGPYYEQYF
size: few; D: TRBD1; J: TRBJ1-2; V: TRBV28; DNA: TGTGCCAGCAGTGGGCGACAGGGGTACTATGGCTACACCTTC; CDR3: CASSGRQGYYGYTF
size: few; D: TRBD1; J: TRBJ2-1; V: TRBV5-4; DNA: TGTGCCAGCATCGACAATCAAAACAGGGGAACTTCTGGCAATGAGCAGTTCTTC; CDR3: CASIDNQNRGTSGNEQFF
size: few; D: TRBD2; J: TRBJ2-1; V: TRBV2; DNA: TGTGCCAGCACGACTAGCGGGGCATACAATGAGCAGTTCTTC; CDR3: CASTTSGAYNEQFF
size: .; D: .; J: TRBJ2-7; V: TRBV10-3; DNA: TGTGCCATCAGTGAACGCCTGAGCGCCCAGTACTTC; CDR3: CAISERLSAQYF
size: few; D: .; J: TRBJ2-3; V: TRBV7-9; DNA: TGTGCCAGCAGCTTAAGTAGACCCACAGATACGCAGTATTTT; CDR3: CASSLSRPTDTQYF
size: few; D: .; J: TRBJ2-7; V: TRBV5-1; DNA: TGCGCCAGCAGCTTAAACTACGAGCAGTACTTC; CDR3: CASSLNYEQYF